A selection of T cell receptor beta chains follows, all from one sample in a study of T-cell reconstitution after alpha-beta-depleted transplantation in children. TCRdb analysed the PCR reads with MiXCR anew, one entry per CDR3 protein. The data contain more than 300,000 distinct CDR3 sequences, 16% of them singletons. The sequencing here drew on PBMCs, mostly from graft donor cells, taken 360 days after TCRalphabeta/CD19-depleted stem cell transplant. These TCRs come from a male patient aged 2 to 10 who had a stem cell transplant for acute lymphoblastic leukemia, so the T cells may come from the graft donor. CDR3s include the opening cysteine and the closing phenylalanine or tryptophan. Each record gives: V gene, clone size, J gene, D gene, CDR3 protein, CDR3 DNA. D genes are given only for firm matches. Expanded clones are given a class, and other clones once, few, many or no size at all.

>TRBV5-1|many|TRBJ1-1|TRBD1
CASSSRTGDTEAFF
TGCGCCAGCAGCTCCCGGACAGGCGACACTGAAGCTTTCTTT
>TRBV29-1|many|TRBJ2-5|TRBD1
CSVVDRGSFTQYF
TGCAGCGTAGTTGACAGGGGAAGTTTTACCCAGTACTTC
>TRBV4-1|NA|TRBJ2-1|NA
CASSQESYSQFF
TGCGCCAGCAGCCAAGAATCCTATTCCCAGTTCTTC
>TRBV12-3/TRBV12-4|many|TRBJ2-3|NA
CASSRNRGSTDTQYF
TGTGCCAGCAGTCGTAACAGAGGAAGCACAGATACGCAGTATTTT
>TRBV4-3|few|TRBJ2-7|NA
CASSQVVTYEQYF
TGCGCCAGCAGCCAAGTAGTAACATACGAGCAGTACTTC
>TRBV12-3/TRBV12-4|many|TRBJ2-3|NA
CASSFRRPAIDTQYF
TGTGCCAGCAGTTTCAGGCGGCCGGCAATAGATACGCAGTATTTT
>TRBV24-1|NA|TRBJ1-5|NA
CATSPRNQPQHF
TGTGCCACCTCTCCTCGAAATCAGCCCCAGCATTTT
>TRBV28|few|TRBJ1-1|NA
CASSLSSEAFF
TGTGCCAGCAGTTTGAGTAGTGAAGCTTTCTTT
>TRBV5-1|few|TRBJ2-2|NA
CASSSQTGTTGELFF
TGCGCCAGCAGCTCGCAGACAGGTACCACCGGGGAGCTGTTTTTT
>TRBV4-3|many|TRBJ2-2|NA
CASSQGPGPGELFF
TGCGCCAGCAGCCAAGGTCCGGGGCCCGGGGAGCTGTTTTTT
>TRBV5-1|NA|TRBJ1-1|NA
CASSSTDSLNTEAFF
TGCGCCAGCAGCTCTACGGACAGTTTGAACACTGAAGCTTTCTTT
>TRBV4-1|NA|TRBJ2-1|TRBD1
CASSQFGQGSSYNEQFF
TGCGCCAGCAGCCAATTTGGACAGGGGTCATCCTACAATGAGCAGTTCTTC
>TRBV3-1|many|TRBJ2-5|NA
CASSQDSWFQETQYF
TGTGCCAGCAGCCAAGATTCGTGGTTCCAAGAGACCCAGTACTTC
>TRBV11-2|NA|TRBJ2-7|TRBD1
CASSLGVGTGKYF
TGTGCCAGCAGCTTAGGAGTAGGGACAGGGAAATACTTC
>TRBV10-3|many|TRBJ2-7|TRBD1
CAISAGQGNLYEQYF
TGTGCCATCAGTGCGGGACAGGGGAACCTCTACGAGCAGTACTTC
>TRBV12-3/TRBV12-4|few|TRBJ1-6|NA
CASSVQGSYNSPLHF
TGTGCCAGCAGTGTGCAGGGCTCCTATAATTCACCCCTCCACTTT
>TRBV11-2|many|TRBJ1-5|NA
CASSLFVNQPQHF
TGTGCCAGCAGCTTGTTCGTCAATCAGCCCCAGCATTTT
>TRBV6-2/TRBV6-3|NA|TRBJ2-7|NA
CASSYSTQASFYEQYF
TGTGCCAGCAGTTACTCGACACAGGCCAGCTTTTACGAGCAGTACTTC
>TRBV6-2/TRBV6-3|NA|TRBJ1-2|NA
CASSFPLRLWSPRVYGYTF
TGTGCCAGCAGTTTCCCTCTCCGGCTCTGGTCGCCGCGGGTCTATGGCTACACCTTC
>TRBV6-6|NA|TRBJ2-7|NA
CASRGPESYEQYF
TGTGCCAGCAGGGGGCCCGAGTCCTACGAGCAGTACTTC
>TRBV12-3/TRBV12-4|few|TRBJ1-2|NA
CASSLVANYGYTF
TGTGCCAGCAGTTTAGTGGCTAACTATGGCTACACCTTC
>TRBV15|few|TRBJ2-3|TRBD2
CATSRDPPYLAGAADTQYF
TGTGCCACCAGCAGAGATCCCCCTTACCTAGCGGGAGCTGCAGATACGCAGTATTTT
>TRBV10-3|few|TRBJ1-1|TRBD1
CAISGNRGQENTEAFF
TGTGCCATCAGTGGGAACAGGGGGCAAGAGAACACTGAAGCTTTCTTT
>TRBV20-1|few|TRBJ2-1|NA
CSASGSYNEQFF
TGCAGTGCTAGCGGCTCCTACAATGAGCAGTTCTTC
>TRBV5-1|NA|TRBJ2-1|NA
CASSLDPAGVEGNEQFF
TGCGCCAGCAGCTTGGATCCAGCGGGCGTCGAGGGGAATGAGCAGTTCTTC
>TRBV7-3|NA|TRBJ2-7|NA
CASSPAGGHYEQYF
TGTGCCAGCAGCCCCGCTGGAGGACACTACGAGCAGTACTTC
>TRBV6-4|few|TRBJ2-3|TRBD1
CASSTRGHDTDTQYF
TGTGCCAGCAGCACCAGGGGGCACGACACAGATACGCAGTATTTT
>TRBV29-1|few|TRBJ2-1|TRBD2
CSAELAGGWEQFF
TGCAGCGCCGAACTAGCGGGAGGTTGGGAGCAGTTCTTC
>TRBV3-1|NA|TRBJ2-5|NA
CASTTRAGETQYF
TGTGCCAGCACCACGCGAGCGGGAGAGACCCAGTACTTC
>TRBV12-3/TRBV12-4|NA|TRBJ2-5|TRBD2
CASSRLAGGPIQETQYF
TGTGCCAGCAGCAGACTAGCGGGAGGGCCGATCCAAGAGACCCAGTACTTC
>TRBV7-2|NA|TRBJ2-3|NA
CATQPGVTDTQYF
TGTGCCACCCAGCCGGGGGTCACAGATACGCAGTATTTT
>TRBV25-1|many|TRBJ2-7|NA
CASSGGNEQYF
TGTGCCAGCAGTGGGGGAAACGAGCAGTACTTC
>TRBV12-5|few|TRBJ2-2|NA
CASGVRRARSGELFF
TGTGCTAGTGGTGTCCGTCGGGCCCGCTCCGGGGAGCTGTTTTTT
>TRBV6-1|NA|TRBJ2-2|NA
CASNTRASTGELFF
TGTGCCAGCAACACGCGGGCGTCCACCGGGGAGCTGTTTTTT
>TRBV6-5|NA|TRBJ2-4|TRBD2
CASSYWTSGRAVDMNIQYF
TGTGCCAGCAGTTATTGGACTAGCGGGAGGGCCGTCGATATGAACATTCAGTACTTC
>TRBV5-1|few|TRBJ2-7|NA
CASSPTTVAKIYEQYF
TGCGCCAGCAGCCCCACCACGGTTGCAAAAATCTACGAGCAGTACTTC
>TRBV29-1|few|TRBJ1-2|NA
CSVRRGINYGYTF
TGCAGCGTGCGGAGAGGGATTAACTATGGCTACACCTTC
>TRBV5-1|many|TRBJ2-2|TRBD2
CASSFGLAGGLWTGELFF
TGCGCCAGCAGCTTCGGACTAGCGGGAGGGCTTTGGACCGGGGAGCTGTTTTTT
>TRBV10-3|few|TRBJ2-1|TRBD1
CAINPGQGPNEQFF
TGTGCCATCAACCCGGGACAGGGCCCTAATGAGCAGTTCTTC
>TRBV28|NA|TRBJ2-3|TRBD2
CASSWSFAGGPFSNTQYF
TGTGCCAGCAGTTGGTCCTTTGCGGGAGGGCCGTTCTCAAATACGCAGTATTTT
>TRBV28|NA|TRBJ2-2|TRBD1
CASTLGQGHRTGELFF
TGTGCCAGCACTCTAGGACAGGGTCATCGGACCGGGGAGCTGTTTTTT
>TRBV9|NA|TRBJ2-3|TRBD2
CASSAQGLAGHTDTQYF
TGTGCCAGCAGCGCCCAGGGACTAGCGGGCCACACAGATACGCAGTATTTT
>TRBV4-3|many|TRBJ2-1|TRBD2
CASSQLAGASYNEQFF
TGCGCCAGCAGCCAACTAGCGGGAGCCTCCTACAATGAGCAGTTCTTC
>TRBV14|NA|TRBJ2-7|NA
CASSPPGWGYEQYF
TGTGCCAGCAGCCCCCCGGGTTGGGGCTACGAGCAGTACTTC
>TRBV12-3/TRBV12-4|NA|TRBJ2-7|NA
CASSSPGPAYEQYF
TGTGCCAGCAGTTCTCCGGGGCCGGCCTACGAGCAGTACTTC
>TRBV20-1|NA|TRBJ2-3|NA
CSARVGRGGVGTDTQYF
TGCAGTGCTAGAGTCGGAAGAGGAGGAGTGGGCACAGATACGCAGTATTTT
>TRBV21-1|NA|TRBJ2-7|NA
CASSMESADRGSGHEQYF
TGTGCCAGCAGCATGGAATCAGCCGACAGGGGCTCGGGCCACGAGCAGTACTTC
>TRBV28|NA|TRBJ1-6|NA
CASSLSTLGASPLHF
TGTGCCAGCAGTTTATCTACTTTAGGGGCTTCACCCCTCCACTTT
>TRBV28|few|TRBJ2-3|NA
CASSLVPRGWDTQYF
TGTGCCAGCAGTTTGGTTCCTAGAGGCTGGGATACGCAGTATTTT
>TRBV30|NA|TRBJ2-3|TRBD1
CAWSRDREDTQYF
TGTGCCTGGAGCCGGGACAGAGAAGATACGCAGTATTTT
>TRBV5-1|many|TRBJ2-5|TRBD1
CASSFFYRGETQYF
TGCGCCAGCAGCTTTTTCTACAGGGGAGAGACCCAGTACTTC